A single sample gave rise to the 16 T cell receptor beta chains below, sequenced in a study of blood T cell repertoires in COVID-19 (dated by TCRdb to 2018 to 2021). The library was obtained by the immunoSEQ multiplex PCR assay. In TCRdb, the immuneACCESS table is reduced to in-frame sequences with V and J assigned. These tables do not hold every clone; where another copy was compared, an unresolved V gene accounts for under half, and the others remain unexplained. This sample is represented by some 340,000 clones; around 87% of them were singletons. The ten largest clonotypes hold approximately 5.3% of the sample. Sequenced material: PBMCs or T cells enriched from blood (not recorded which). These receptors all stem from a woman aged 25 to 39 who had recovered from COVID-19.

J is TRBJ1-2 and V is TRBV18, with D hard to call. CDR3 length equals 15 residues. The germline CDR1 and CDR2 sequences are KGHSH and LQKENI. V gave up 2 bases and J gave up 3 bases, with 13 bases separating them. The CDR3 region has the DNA TGTGCCAGCTCACCAACTTCGACTGACTACTATGGCTACACCTTC. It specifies CASSPTSTDYYGYTF.

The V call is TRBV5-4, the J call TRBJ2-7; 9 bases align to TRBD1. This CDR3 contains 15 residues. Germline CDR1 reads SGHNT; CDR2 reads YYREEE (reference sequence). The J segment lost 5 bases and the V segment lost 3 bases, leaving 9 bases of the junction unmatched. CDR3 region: CASSWPGTGRDEQYF. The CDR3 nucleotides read TGTGCCAGCAGCTGGCCCGGGACAGGGCGCGACGAGCAGTACTTC.

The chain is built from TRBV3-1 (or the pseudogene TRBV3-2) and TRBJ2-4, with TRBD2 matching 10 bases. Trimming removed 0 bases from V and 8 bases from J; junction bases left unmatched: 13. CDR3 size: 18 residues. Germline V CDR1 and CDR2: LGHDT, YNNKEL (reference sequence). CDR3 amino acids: CASSQDYLAGAQEDIQYF. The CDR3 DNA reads TGTGCCAGCAGCCAAGATTACCTAGCGGGGGCCCAGGAGGACATTCAGTACTTC.

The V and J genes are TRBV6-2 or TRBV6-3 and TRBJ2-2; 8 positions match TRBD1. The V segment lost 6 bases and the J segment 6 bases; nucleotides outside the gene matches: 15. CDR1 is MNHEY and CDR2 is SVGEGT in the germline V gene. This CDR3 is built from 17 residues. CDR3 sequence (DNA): TGTGCCAGCAGCCCATTAACAGGGGGAAGTTGGGCCGGGGAGCTGTTTTTT. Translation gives CASSPLTGGSWAGELFF.

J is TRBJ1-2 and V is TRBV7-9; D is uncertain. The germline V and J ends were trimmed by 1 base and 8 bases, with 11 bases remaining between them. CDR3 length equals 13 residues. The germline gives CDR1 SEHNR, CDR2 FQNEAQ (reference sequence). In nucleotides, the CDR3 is TGTGCCAGCAGCTTAGTGGGGAGGCTCGGCTACACCTTC. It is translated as CASSLVGRLGYTF.

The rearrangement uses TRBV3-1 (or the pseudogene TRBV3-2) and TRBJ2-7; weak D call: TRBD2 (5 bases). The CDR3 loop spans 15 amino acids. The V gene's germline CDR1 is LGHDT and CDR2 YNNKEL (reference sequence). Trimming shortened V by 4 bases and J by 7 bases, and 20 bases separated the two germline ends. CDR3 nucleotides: TGTGCCAGCAGCCTTTCATCAGCCCTACCGGGGGAGCAGTACTTC. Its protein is CASSLSSALPGEQYF.

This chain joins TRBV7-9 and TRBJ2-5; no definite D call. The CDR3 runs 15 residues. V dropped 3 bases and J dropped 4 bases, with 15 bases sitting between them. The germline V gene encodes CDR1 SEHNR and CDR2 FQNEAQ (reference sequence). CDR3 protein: CASSLLVVEIETQYF. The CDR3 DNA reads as TGTGCCAGCAGCTTGTTGGTTGTTGAGATAGAGACCCAGTACTTC. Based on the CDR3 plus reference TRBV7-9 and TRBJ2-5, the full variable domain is DTGVSQNPRHKITKRGQNVTFRCDPISEHNRLYWYRQTLGQGPEFLTYFQNEAQLEKSRLLSDRFSAERPKGSFSTLEIQRTEQGDSAMYLCASSLLVVEIETQYFGPGTRLLVL.

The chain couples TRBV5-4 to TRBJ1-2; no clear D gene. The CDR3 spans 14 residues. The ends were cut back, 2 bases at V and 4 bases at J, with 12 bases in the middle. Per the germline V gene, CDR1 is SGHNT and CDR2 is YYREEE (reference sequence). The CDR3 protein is CASSLQQLPYGYTF. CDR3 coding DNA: TGTGCCAGCAGCTTACAACAACTACCCTATGGCTACACCTTC.

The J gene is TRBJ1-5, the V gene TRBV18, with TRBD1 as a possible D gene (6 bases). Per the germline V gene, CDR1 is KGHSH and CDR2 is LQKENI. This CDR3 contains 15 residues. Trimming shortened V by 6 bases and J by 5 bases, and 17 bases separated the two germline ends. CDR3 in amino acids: CASSLAGGGDQPQHF. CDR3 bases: TGTGCCAGCTCCCTGGCGGGGGGCGGAGATCAGCCCCAGCATTTT.

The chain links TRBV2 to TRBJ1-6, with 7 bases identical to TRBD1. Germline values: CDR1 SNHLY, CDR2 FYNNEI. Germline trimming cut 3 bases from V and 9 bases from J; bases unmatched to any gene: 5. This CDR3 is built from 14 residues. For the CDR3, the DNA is TGTGCCAGCAGTGAGGACAGGTTCATTTCACCCCTCCACTTT. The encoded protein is CASSEDRFISPLHF. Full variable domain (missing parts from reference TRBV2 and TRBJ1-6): EPEVTQTPSHQVTQMGQEVILRCVPISNHLYFYWYRQILGQKVEFLVSFYNNEISEKSEIFDDQFSVERPDGSNFTLKIRSTKLEDSAMYFCASSEDRFISPLHFGNGTRLTVT.

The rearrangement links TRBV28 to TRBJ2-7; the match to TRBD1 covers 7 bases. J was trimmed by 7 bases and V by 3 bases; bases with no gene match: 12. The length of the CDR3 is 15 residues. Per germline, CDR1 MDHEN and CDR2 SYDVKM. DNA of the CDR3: TGTGCCAGCAGTTTTGAGAGCGGACAGGCCCGAGAGCAGTACTTC. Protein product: CASSFESGQAREQYF.

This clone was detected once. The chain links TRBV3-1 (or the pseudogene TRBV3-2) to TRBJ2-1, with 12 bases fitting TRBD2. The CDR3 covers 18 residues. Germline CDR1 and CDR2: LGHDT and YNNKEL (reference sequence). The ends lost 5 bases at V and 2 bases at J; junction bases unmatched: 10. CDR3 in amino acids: CASSKGLAGNGPYNEQFF. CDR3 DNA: TGTGCCAGCAGCAAAGGACTAGCGGGGAATGGCCCCTACAATGAGCAGTTCTTC.

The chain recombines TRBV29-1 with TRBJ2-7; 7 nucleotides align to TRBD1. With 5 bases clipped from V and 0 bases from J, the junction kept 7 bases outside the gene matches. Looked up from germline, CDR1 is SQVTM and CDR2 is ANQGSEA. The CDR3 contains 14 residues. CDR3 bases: TGCAGCGTTCAAGGGACAGATTTCTCCTACGAGCAGTACTTC. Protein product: CSVQGTDFSYEQYF.

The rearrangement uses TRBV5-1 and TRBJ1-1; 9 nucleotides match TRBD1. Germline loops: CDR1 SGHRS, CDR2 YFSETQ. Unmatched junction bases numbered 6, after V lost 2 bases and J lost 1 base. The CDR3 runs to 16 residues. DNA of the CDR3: TGCGCCAGCAGCTTATCGATGACAGGGGGGAACACTGAAGCTTTCTTT. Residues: CASSLSMTGGNTEAFF.

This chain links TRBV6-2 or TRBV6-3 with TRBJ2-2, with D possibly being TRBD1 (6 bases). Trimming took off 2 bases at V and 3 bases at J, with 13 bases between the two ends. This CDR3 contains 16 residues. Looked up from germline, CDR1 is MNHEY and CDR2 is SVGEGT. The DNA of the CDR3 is TGTGCCAGCAGTTACATCCAGGGGTACGACACCGGGGAGCTGTTTTTT. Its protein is CASSYIQGYDTGELFF.

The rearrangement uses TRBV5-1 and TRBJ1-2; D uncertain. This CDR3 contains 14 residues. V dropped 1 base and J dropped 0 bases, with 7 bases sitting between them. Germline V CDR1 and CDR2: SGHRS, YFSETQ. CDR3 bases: TGCGCCAGCAGCTTGCAACAGCCTAACTATGGCTACACCTTC. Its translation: CASSLQQPNYGYTF. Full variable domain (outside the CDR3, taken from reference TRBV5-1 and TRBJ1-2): KAGVTQTPRYLIKTRGQQVTLSCSPISGHRSVSWYQQTPGQGLQFLFEYFSETQRNKGNFPGRFSGRQFSNSRSEMNVSTLELGDSALYLCASSLQQPNYGYTFGSGTRLTVV.